This TCR beta chain is from a study of response to subunit inactivated influenza vaccine. This clonotype was seen a few times. MiXCR, applied by TCRdb to the RT-PCR reads, yields one record per CDR3 protein. This table has roughly 570,000 distinct CDR3 sequences, roughly 13% appearing once. The TCR sequence derives from a man aged 45 to 65 who received an inactivated influenza vaccine. Sequencing used PBMCs from blood, obtained about 40 days after vaccination.

CDR3 sequence reads: CASSLNGHTEAFF. CDR3 nucleotides: TGTGCCAGCAGCTTAAACGGTCACACTGAAGCTTTCTTT. The V and J genes are TRBV7-9 and TRBJ1-1; no definite D call. The V and J ends lost 2 bases and 3 bases respectively, with 7 bases between them. The CDR3 is 13 residues long. Germline-derived CDR1 and CDR2 are SEHNR and FQNEAQ (reference sequence).